These T cell receptor beta chains were read from a single sample in a study of metastatic and nonmetastatic thyroid tumors. TCRdb re-called clones from the PCR reads using MiXCR. The top ten clones hold around 25% of a sample with about 40,000 clones, 10% to 12% of them seen once. Sequencing input: blood. These receptor sequences come from a female donor with papillary thyroid cancer or a benign thyroid nodule (not recorded which). Some clones in this sample may be carry-over from other donors' samples. Both conserved end residues are part of each CDR3. The D gene is left open where the match is weak. Expanded clones get a size class; other rows say once, few or many, or leave the size out.

CDR3aa,CDR3nt,v_gene,d_gene,abundance,j_gene
CASSPTGQGAYEQYF,TGTGCCAGCAGCCCAACAGGACAGGGGGCCTACGAGCAGTACTTC,TRBV7-3,TRBD1,many,TRBJ2-7
CASSSPGLGIREQFF,TGTGCCAGCAGCTCACCGGGACTAGGTATCCGTGAGCAGTTCTTC,TRBV9,TRBD2,few,TRBJ2-1
CASQPGQGIYEQYF,TGTGCCAGCCAACCGGGACAGGGGATCTACGAGCAGTACTTC,TRBV6-1,TRBD1,many,TRBJ2-7
CALVRTASYEQYF,TGTGCCCTGGTTCGGACAGCGTCCTACGAGCAGTACTTC,TRBV30,-,many,TRBJ2-7
CASSPPGQASTEAFF,TGTGCCAGTAGCCCACCGGGACAGGCCAGTACTGAAGCTTTCTTT,TRBV19,TRBD1,many,TRBJ1-1
CSVDRAGDTEAFF,TGCAGCGTTGATAGGGCCGGGGACACTGAAGCTTTCTTT,TRBV29-1,-,many,TRBJ1-1
CASSQLNGTSGFTYNEQFF,TGTGCCAGCAGCCAACTTAACGGGACTAGCGGTTTTACCTACAATGAGCAGTTCTTC,TRBV3-1,TRBD2,many,TRBJ2-1
CSASQQDDTQYF,TGCAGTGCTAGCCAGCAGGATGATACGCAGTATTTT,TRBV20-1,-,many,TRBJ2-3
CASSDSGRAHPSTDTQYF,TGCGCCAGCAGCGATAGCGGGAGGGCCCACCCCAGCACAGATACGCAGTATTTT,TRBV5-1,TRBD2,many,TRBJ2-3
CARAGGGLSYEQYF,TGCGCCAGGGCAGGGGGAGGGCTCTCCTACGAGCAGTACTTC,TRBV5-1,-,-,TRBJ2-7
CASSLLGGTNTEAFF,TGTGCCAGCAGTTTGTTGGGGGGAACGAACACTGAAGCTTTCTTT,TRBV28,-,many,TRBJ1-1